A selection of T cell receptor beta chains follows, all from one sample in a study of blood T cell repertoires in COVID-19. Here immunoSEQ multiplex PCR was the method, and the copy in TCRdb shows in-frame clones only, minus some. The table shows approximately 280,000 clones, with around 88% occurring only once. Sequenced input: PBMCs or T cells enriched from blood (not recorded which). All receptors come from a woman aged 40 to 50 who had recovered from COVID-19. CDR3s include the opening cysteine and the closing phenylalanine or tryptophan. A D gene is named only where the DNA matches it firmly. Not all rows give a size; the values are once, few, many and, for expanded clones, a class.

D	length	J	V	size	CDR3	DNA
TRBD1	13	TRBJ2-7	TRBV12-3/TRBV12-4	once	CASKKDRAYEQYF	TGTGCCAGCAAGAAGGACAGGGCGTACGAGCAGTACTTC
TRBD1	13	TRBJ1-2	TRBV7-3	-	CASSSRQGVGYTF	TGTGCCAGCAGCTCGAGACAGGGCGTTGGCTACACCTTC
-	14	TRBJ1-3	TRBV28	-	CASRSGVGRNTIYF	TGTGCCAGCAGGTCAGGGGTGGGAAGAAACACCATATATTTT
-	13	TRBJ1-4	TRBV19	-	CASSNGRDVELFF	TGTGCCAGTAGTAACGGCCGGGATGTGGAACTGTTTTTT
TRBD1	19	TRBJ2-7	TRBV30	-	CAWSVAGTGGVLKTHEQYF	TGTGCCTGGAGTGTAGCCGGGACAGGGGGAGTTTTGAAGACTCACGAGCAGTACTTC
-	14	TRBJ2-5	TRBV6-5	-	CASSTPGVPGTQYF	TGTGCCAGCAGTACGCCAGGGGTTCCTGGGACCCAGTACTTC
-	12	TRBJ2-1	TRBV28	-	CASSSLPDEQFF	TGTGCCAGCAGTTCCCTCCCCGATGAGCAGTTCTTC
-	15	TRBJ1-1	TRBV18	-	CASSPPNPENTEAFF	TGTGCCAGCTCACCACCGAACCCAGAGAACACTGAAGCTTTCTTT
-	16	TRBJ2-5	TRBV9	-	CASSAQGFRYQETQYF	TGTGCCAGCAGCGCCCAGGGGTTTCGGTACCAAGAGACCCAGTACTTC
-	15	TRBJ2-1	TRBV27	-	CASSPRDLEYNEQFF	TGTGCCAGCAGTCCTAGGGACTTAGAATACAATGAGCAGTTCTTC
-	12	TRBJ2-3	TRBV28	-	CASSTPGDTQYF	TGTGCCAGCAGTACTCCCGGAGATACGCAGTATTTT
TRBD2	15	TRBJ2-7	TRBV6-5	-	CASSALAGSDYEQYF	TGTGCCAGCAGCGCGCTAGCGGGGTCAGACTACGAGCAGTACTTC
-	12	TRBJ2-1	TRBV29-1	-	CSVEDIYGSRFF	TGCAGCGTTGAAGATATATACGGGAGTCGATTCTTC
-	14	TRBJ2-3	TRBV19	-	CASSGVGIKDTQYF	TGTGCCAGTAGCGGGGTGGGGATTAAAGATACGCAGTATTTT
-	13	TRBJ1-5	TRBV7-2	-	CASSLAADQPQHF	TGTGCCAGCAGCTTAGCAGCGGACCAGCCCCAGCATTTT
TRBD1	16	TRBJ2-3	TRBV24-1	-	CATSDPRQGSTDTQYF	TGTGCCACCAGTGATCCGCGACAGGGGAGCACAGATACGCAGTATTTT
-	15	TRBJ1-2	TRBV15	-	CATSRGQGANYGYTF	TGTGCCACCAGCAGGGGACAAGGGGCTAACTATGGCTACACCTTC
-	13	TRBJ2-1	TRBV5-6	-	CASSLRLGGEQFF	TGTGCCAGCAGCTTACGGTTAGGGGGTGAGCAGTTCTTC
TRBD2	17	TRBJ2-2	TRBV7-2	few	CASSLRSASGTTGELFF	TGTGCCAGCAGCCTTCGATCGGCTAGCGGGACCACCGGGGAGCTGTTTTTT
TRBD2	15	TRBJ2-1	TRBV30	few	CAWRSTSGSFNEQFF	TGTGCCTGGAGGTCAACTAGCGGGAGTTTCAATGAGCAGTTCTTC
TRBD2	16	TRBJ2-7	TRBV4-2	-	CASSYSPGTTTYEQYF	TGTGCCAGCAGCTACTCTCCCGGGACTACAACCTACGAGCAGTACTTC
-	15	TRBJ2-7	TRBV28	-	CASSRPGSRSYEQYF	TGTGCCAGCAGTCGCCCGGGATCCCGCTCCTACGAGCAGTACTTC
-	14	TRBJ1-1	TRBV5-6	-	CASSPPIRGSEAFF	TGTGCCAGCAGCCCCCCGATCCGAGGGTCTGAAGCTTTCTTT
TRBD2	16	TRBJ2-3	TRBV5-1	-	CASSSGLAGGTDTQYF	TGCGCCAGCAGCTCAGGGCTAGCGGGGGGCACAGATACGCAGTATTTT
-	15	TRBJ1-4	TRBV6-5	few	CASSYGRGLREKLFF	TGTGCCAGCAGTTACGGCAGGGGCCTGAGGGAAAAACTGTTTTTT
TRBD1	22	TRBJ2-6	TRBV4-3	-	CASSQTFGAAGGAWAGANVLTF	TGCGCCAGCAGCCAGACGTTTGGGGCCGCAGGGGGCGCTTGGGCTGGGGCCAACGTCCTGACTTTC
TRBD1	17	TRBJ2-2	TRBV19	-	CASSIAWRQGVSGELFF	TGTGCCAGTAGTATCGCATGGAGACAGGGGGTTTCCGGGGAGCTGTTTTTT
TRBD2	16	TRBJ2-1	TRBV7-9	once	CASSSAGLVSYNEQFF	TGTGCCAGCAGTTCCGCGGGACTAGTCTCCTACAATGAGCAGTTCTTC
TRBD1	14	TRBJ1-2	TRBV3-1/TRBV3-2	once	CASSRGQGINGYTF	TGTGCCAGCAGCAGGGGACAGGGGATTAATGGCTACACCTTC
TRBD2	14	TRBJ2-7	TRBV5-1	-	CASSLGGRAYEQYF	TGCGCCAGCAGCTTGGGCGGGAGGGCCTACGAGCAGTACTTC
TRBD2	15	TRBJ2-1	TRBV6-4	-	CASSDRFRQRGEQFF	TGTGCCAGCAGTGACCGGTTTAGGCAGCGGGGTGAGCAGTTCTTC
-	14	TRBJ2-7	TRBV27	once	CASSPNRLSYEQYF	TGTGCCAGCAGCCCTAACAGGCTCTCCTACGAGCAGTACTTC
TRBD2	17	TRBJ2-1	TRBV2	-	CASSSGLAGGEYNEQFF	TGTGCCAGCAGTTCCGGACTAGCGGGAGGGGAATACAATGAGCAGTTCTTC
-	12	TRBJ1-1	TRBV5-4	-	CASSLAGYRAFF	TGTGCCAGCAGCTTGGCAGGGTATAGAGCTTTCTTT
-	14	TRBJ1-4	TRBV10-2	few	CASSTDRPAEKLFF	TGCGCCAGCAGTACAGACAGGCCCGCTGAAAAACTGTTTTTT
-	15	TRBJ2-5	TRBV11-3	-	CASSLRPGVGETQYF	TGTGCCAGCAGCTTACGGCCGGGAGTTGGAGAGACCCAGTACTTC